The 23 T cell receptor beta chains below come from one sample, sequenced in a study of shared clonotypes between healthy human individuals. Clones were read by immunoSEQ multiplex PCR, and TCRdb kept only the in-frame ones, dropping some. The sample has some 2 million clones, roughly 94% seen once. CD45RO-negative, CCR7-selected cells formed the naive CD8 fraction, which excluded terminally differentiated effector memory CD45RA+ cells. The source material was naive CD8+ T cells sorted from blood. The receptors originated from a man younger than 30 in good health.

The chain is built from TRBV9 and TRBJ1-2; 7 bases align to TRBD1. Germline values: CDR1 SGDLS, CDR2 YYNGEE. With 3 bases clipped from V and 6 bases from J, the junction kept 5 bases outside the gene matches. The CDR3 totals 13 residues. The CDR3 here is CASSGDSVDGYTF. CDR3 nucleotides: TGTGCCAGCAGCGGGGACAGTGTGGATGGCTACACCTTC.

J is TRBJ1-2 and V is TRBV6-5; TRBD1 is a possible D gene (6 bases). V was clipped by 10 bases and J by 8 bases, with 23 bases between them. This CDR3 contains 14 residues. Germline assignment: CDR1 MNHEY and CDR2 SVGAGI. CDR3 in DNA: TGTGCCACCTCGACGGGGGGGCATAGGGAAGGCTACACCTTC. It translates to CATSTGGHREGYTF.

In nucleotides, the CDR3 is TGTGCCAGCAGCTTGGGGGACAGTCTTTTTAATCAGCCCCAGCATTTT. Translation gives CASSLGDSLFNQPQHF. The rearrangement uses TRBV5-6 and TRBJ1-5; 7 bases fit TRBD1. Germline CDR1 is SGHDT and CDR2 is YYEEEE. CDR3 length: 16 amino acids. V was pared by 0 bases and J by 4 bases, with 7 bases of the junction left unmatched.

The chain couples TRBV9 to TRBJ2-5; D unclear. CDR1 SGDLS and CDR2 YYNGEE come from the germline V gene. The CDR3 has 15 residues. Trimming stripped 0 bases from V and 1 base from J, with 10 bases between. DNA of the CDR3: TGTGCCAGCAGCGTAGGATGGGGTATCCAAGAGACCCAGTACTTC. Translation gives CASSVGWGIQETQYF. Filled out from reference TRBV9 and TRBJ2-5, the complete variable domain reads DSGVTQTPKHLITATGQRVTLRCSPRSGDLSVYWYQQSLDQGLQFLIQYYNGEERAKGNILERFSAQQFPDLHSELNLSSLELGDSALYFCASSVGWGIQETQYFGPGTRLLVL.

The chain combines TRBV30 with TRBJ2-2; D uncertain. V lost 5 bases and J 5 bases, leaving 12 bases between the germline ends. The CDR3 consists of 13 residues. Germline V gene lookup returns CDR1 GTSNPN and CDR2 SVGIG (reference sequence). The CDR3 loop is CAWDRTGTGELFF. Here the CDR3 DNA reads TGTGCCTGGGACCGGACCGGGACCGGGGAGCTGTTTTTT.

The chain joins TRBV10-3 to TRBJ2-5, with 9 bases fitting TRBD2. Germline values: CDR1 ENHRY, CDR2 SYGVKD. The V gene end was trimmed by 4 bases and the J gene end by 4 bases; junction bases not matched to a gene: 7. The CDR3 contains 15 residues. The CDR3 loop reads CAISVTSGLSETQYF. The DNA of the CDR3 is TGTGCCATCAGTGTCACTAGCGGGCTTTCAGAGACCCAGTACTTC.

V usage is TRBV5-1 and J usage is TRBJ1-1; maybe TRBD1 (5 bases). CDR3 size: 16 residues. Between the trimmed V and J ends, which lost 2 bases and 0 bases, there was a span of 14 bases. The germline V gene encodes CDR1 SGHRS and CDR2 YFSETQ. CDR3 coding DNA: TGCGCCAGCAGCTTAGGAGGTAACAGGTTGAACACTGAAGCTTTCTTT. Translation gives CASSLGGNRLNTEAFF.

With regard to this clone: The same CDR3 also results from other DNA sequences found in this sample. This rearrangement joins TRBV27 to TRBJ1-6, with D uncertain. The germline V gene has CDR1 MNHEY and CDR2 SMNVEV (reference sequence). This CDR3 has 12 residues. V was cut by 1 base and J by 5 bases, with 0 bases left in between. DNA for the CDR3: TGTGCCAGCAGTTTATATAATTCACCCCTCCACTTT. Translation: CASSLYNSPLHF.

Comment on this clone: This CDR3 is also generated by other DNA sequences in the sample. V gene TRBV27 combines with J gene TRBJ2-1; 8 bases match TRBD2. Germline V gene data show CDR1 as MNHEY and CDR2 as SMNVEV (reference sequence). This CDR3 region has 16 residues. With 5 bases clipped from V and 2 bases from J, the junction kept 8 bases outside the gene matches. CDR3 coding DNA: TGTGCCAGCAGTCCCTCAGCGGGAGTAACCTACAATGAGCAGTTCTTC. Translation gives CASSPSAGVTYNEQFF.

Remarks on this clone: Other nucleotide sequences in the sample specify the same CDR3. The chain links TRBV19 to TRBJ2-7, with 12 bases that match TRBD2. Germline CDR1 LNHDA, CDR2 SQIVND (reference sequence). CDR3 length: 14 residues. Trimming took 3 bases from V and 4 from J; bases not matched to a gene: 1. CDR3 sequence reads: CASSIGLAGYEQYF. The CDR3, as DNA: TGTGCCAGTAGTATCGGACTAGCGGGGTACGAGCAGTACTTC.

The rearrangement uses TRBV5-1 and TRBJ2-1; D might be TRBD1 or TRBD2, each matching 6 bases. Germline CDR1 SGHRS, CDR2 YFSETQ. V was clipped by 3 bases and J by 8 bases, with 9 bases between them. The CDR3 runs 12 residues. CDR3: CASSSEGDEQFF. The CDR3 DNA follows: TGCGCCAGCAGCTCGGAGGGGGATGAGCAGTTCTTC.

The CDR3, as DNA: TGTGCCAGCAGCCACCGGGAGGGAGACACTGAAGCTTTCTTT. Amino acid sequence: CASSHREGDTEAFF. The rearrangement joins TRBV6-5 to TRBJ1-1; D gene unclear. The CDR3 length is 14 residues. Per germline, CDR1 MNHEY and CDR2 SVGAGI. The germline V and J ends were trimmed by 6 bases and 3 bases, with 14 bases remaining between them.

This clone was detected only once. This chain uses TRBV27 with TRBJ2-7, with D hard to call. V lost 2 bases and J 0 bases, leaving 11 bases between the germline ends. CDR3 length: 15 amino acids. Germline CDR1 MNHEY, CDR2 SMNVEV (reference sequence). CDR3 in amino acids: CASSLAGVFSYEQYF. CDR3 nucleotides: TGTGCCAGCAGTTTAGCTGGGGTCTTCTCCTACGAGCAGTACTTC.

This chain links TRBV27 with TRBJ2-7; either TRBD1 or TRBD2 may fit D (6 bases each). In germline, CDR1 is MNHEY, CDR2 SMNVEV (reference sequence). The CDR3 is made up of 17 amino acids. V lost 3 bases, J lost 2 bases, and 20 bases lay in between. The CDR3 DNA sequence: TGTGCCAGCAGTTTGAGTTGGGGGGCGGCGGGGCCCTACGAGCAGTACTTC. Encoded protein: CASSLSWGAAGPYEQYF.

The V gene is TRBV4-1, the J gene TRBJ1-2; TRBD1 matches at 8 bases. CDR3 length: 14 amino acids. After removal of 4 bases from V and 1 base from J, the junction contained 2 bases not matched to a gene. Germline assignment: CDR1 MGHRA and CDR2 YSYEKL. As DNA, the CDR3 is TGCGCCAGCAGCCGGACAGGGAGTAACTATGGCTACACCTTC. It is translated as CASSRTGSNYGYTF.

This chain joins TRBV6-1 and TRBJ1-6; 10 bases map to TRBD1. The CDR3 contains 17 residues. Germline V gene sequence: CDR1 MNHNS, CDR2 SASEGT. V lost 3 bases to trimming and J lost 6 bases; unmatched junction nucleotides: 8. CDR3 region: CASSDPGQGHPNSPLHF. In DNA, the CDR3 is TGTGCCAGCAGTGACCCGGGACAGGGGCACCCTAATTCACCCCTCCACTTT.

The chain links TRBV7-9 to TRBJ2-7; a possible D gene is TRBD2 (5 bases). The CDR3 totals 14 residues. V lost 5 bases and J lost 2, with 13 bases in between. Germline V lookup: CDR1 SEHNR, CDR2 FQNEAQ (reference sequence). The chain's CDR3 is CASSPPGSPYEQYF. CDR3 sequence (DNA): TGTGCCAGCAGCCCTCCGGGATCGCCCTACGAGCAGTACTTC. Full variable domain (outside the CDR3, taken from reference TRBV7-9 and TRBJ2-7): DTGVSQNPRHKITKRGQNVTFRCDPISEHNRLYWYRQTLGQGPEFLTYFQNEAQLEKSRLLSDRFSAERPKGSFSTLEIQRTEQGDSAMYLCASSPPGSPYEQYFGPGTRLTVT.

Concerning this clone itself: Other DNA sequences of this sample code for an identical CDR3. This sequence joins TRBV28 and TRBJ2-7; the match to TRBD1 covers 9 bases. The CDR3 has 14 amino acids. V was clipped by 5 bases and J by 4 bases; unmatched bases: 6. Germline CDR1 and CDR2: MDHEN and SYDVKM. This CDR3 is CASSLAGTGYEQYF. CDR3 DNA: TGTGCCAGCAGTCTAGCCGGGACAGGGTACGAGCAGTACTTC.

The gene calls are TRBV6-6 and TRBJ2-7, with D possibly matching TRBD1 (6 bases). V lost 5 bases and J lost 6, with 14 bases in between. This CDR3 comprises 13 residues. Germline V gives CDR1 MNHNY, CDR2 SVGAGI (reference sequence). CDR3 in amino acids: CASSRAQGTEQYF. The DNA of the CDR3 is TGTGCCAGCAGTCGCGCACAGGGAACCGAGCAGTACTTC.

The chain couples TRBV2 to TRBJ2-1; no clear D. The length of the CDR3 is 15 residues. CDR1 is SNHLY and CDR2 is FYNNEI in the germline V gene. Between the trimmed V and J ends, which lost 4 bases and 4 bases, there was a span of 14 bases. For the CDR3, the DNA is TGTGCCAGCAGTGGGCGCGAGCGTGCTTACAATGAGCAGTTCTTC. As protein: CASSGRERAYNEQFF. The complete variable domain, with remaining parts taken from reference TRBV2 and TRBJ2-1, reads EPEVTQTPSHQVTQMGQEVILRCVPISNHLYFYWYRQILGQKVEFLVSFYNNEISEKSEIFDDQFSVERPDGSNFTLKIRSTKLEDSAMYFCASSGRERAYNEQFFGPGTRLTVL.

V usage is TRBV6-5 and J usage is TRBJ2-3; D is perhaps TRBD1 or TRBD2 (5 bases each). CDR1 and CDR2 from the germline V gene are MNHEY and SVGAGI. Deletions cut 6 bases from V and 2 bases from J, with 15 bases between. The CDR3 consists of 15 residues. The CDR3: CASSTGTVYTDTQYF. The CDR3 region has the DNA TGTGCCAGCAGCACCGGGACGGTCTACACAGATACGCAGTATTTT.

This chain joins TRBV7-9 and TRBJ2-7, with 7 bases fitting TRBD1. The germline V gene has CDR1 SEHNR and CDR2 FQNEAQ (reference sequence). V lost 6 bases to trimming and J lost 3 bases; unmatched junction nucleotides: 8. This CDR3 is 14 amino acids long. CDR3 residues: CASSRSDRVYEQYF. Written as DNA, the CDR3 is TGTGCCAGCAGTAGATCCGACAGGGTCTACGAGCAGTACTTC.

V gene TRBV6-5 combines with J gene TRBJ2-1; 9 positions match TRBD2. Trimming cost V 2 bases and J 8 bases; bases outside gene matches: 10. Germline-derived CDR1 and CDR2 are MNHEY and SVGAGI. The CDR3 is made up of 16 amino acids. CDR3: CASSYEAGGIVHEQFF. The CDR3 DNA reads TGTGCCAGCAGTTACGAGGCGGGGGGGATAGTACATGAGCAGTTCTTC.